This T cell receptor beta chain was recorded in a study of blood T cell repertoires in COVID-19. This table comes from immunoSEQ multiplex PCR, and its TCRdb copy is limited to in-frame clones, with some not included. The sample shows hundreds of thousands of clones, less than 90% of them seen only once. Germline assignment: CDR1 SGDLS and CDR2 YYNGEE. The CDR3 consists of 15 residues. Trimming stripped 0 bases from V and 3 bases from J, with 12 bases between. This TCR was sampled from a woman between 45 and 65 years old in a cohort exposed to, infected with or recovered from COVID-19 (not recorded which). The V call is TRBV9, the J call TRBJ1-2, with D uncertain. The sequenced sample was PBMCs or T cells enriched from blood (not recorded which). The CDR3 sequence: CASSVVSGVHYGYTF. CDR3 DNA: TGTGCCAGCAGCGTAGTCTCCGGGGTACACTATGGCTACACCTTC.